Listed below are T cell receptor beta chains from one sample, sequenced in a study of cytomegalovirus exposure and HLA in healthy donors. Generated by immunoSEQ multiplex PCR, the TCRdb table keeps only in-frame clones and is missing some. The repertoire holds about 77,000 clones, with around three quarters as singletons. Sequencing was done on a sample of PBMCs. These receptor sequences come from a man aged 40-49 years in good health and CMV-seronegative. Each CDR3 is given with its conserved first and last residue. Fields, in order: clone size, J gene, V gene, D gene, CDR3 DNA, CDR3 protein. The D gene is left open where the match is weak. Rows give clone size only sometimes, using once, few, many, or a class for an expanded clone.

abundance: -; j_gene: TRBJ1-6; v_gene: TRBV7-6; d_gene: -; CDR3nt: TGTGCCAGCCAGGAGAACGAGGGTTCACCCCTCCACTTT; CDR3aa: CASQENEGSPLHF
abundance: few; j_gene: TRBJ2-5; v_gene: TRBV23-1; d_gene: TRBD2; CDR3nt: TGCGCCAGCAGTCCGGGACTAGCGGGGGAAGAGACCCAGTACTTC; CDR3aa: CASSPGLAGEETQYF
abundance: -; j_gene: TRBJ2-7; v_gene: TRBV5-6; d_gene: TRBD1; CDR3nt: TGTGCCAGCAGCTGGGGACAGACTTACGAGCAGTACTTC; CDR3aa: CASSWGQTYEQYF
abundance: -; j_gene: TRBJ1-5; v_gene: TRBV4-2; d_gene: -; CDR3nt: TGTGCCAGCAGCCTTATACAGGGTCGCAGCAATCAGCCCCAGCATTTT; CDR3aa: CASSLIQGRSNQPQHF
abundance: -; j_gene: TRBJ2-5; v_gene: TRBV7-2; d_gene: -; CDR3nt: TGTGCCAGCAGCTTAGGCCAGTCGCCGGGGGAGACCCAGTACTTC; CDR3aa: CASSLGQSPGETQYF
abundance: -; j_gene: TRBJ1-1; v_gene: TRBV5-3; d_gene: TRBD1; CDR3nt: TGTGCCAGAAGCTTGGGGCCTGAAAGACAGGGAGGCACTGAAGCTTTCTTT; CDR3aa: CARSLGPERQGGTEAFF
abundance: -; j_gene: TRBJ2-2; v_gene: TRBV6-6; d_gene: TRBD1; CDR3nt: TGTGCCAGCAACCCTCAAGGGGGCGCGGGTGGGGAGCTGTTTTTT; CDR3aa: CASNPQGGAGGELFF
abundance: -; j_gene: TRBJ2-7; v_gene: TRBV5-1; d_gene: -; CDR3nt: TGCGCCAGCAGCTCCAATTACGAGCAGTACTTC; CDR3aa: CASSSNYEQYF
abundance: -; j_gene: TRBJ1-5; v_gene: TRBV18; d_gene: -; CDR3nt: TGTGCCAGCTCAGGAGGGGAAACTAATCAGCCCCAGCATTTT; CDR3aa: CASSGGETNQPQHF
abundance: once; j_gene: TRBJ1-5; v_gene: TRBV5-1; d_gene: TRBD1; CDR3nt: TGCGCCAGCAGCCCTGGGACAGGCAATCAGCCCCAGCATTTT; CDR3aa: CASSPGTGNQPQHF
abundance: -; j_gene: TRBJ2-7; v_gene: TRBV19; d_gene: -; CDR3nt: TGTGCCAGTAGTCCAGGGGCAGGGGGGGAGCAGTACTTC; CDR3aa: CASSPGAGGEQYF
abundance: -; j_gene: TRBJ1-4; v_gene: TRBV6-5; d_gene: -; CDR3nt: TGTGCCAGCAGTGGAGGGAGGGGGTGGGAAAAACTGTTTTTT; CDR3aa: CASSGGRGWEKLFF
abundance: few; j_gene: TRBJ2-2; v_gene: TRBV7-3; d_gene: -; CDR3nt: TGTGCCAGCAGTATTACAGCGGGGAACACCGGGGAGCTGTTTTTT; CDR3aa: CASSITAGNTGELFF
abundance: -; j_gene: TRBJ2-1; v_gene: TRBV9; d_gene: TRBD2; CDR3nt: TGTGCCAGCAGCATCACCGGGACTAGCGGGGGGCCGGGAAATGAGCAGTTCTTC; CDR3aa: CASSITGTSGGPGNEQFF
abundance: -; j_gene: TRBJ1-1; v_gene: TRBV6-1; d_gene: -; CDR3nt: TGTGCCAGCAGTGAAGGAGTTGGGCATCGGTGGACTGAAGCTTTCTTT; CDR3aa: CASSEGVGHRWTEAFF
abundance: -; j_gene: TRBJ1-5; v_gene: TRBV7-9; d_gene: -; CDR3nt: TGTGCCAGCAGCTCCGCCACAGGTGTTCAGCCCCAGCATTTT; CDR3aa: CASSSATGVQPQHF
abundance: -; j_gene: TRBJ2-7; v_gene: TRBV10-3; d_gene: -; CDR3nt: TGTGCCATCAGGACCTCCGGGGGATACTACGAGCAGTACTTC; CDR3aa: CAIRTSGGYYEQYF
abundance: -; j_gene: TRBJ1-2; v_gene: TRBV7-2; d_gene: -; CDR3nt: TGTGCCAGCAGCTTAGCGCTGACAGGCTTCCACTATGGCTACACCTTC; CDR3aa: CASSLALTGFHYGYTF
abundance: -; j_gene: TRBJ2-5; v_gene: TRBV5-1; d_gene: -; CDR3nt: TGCGCCAGCAGCCTTGGCGTAGCGAGGGGAGGCCAAGAGACCCAGTACTTC; CDR3aa: CASSLGVARGGQETQYF
abundance: -; j_gene: TRBJ2-7; v_gene: TRBV5-1; d_gene: -; CDR3nt: TGCGCCAGCAGCTTACACGGACTCTACGAGCAGTACTTC; CDR3aa: CASSLHGLYEQYF
abundance: -; j_gene: TRBJ1-5; v_gene: TRBV25-1; d_gene: -; CDR3nt: TGTGCCAGCAGTGTCCAGGGGAACAATCAGCCCCAGCATTTT; CDR3aa: CASSVQGNNQPQHF
abundance: -; j_gene: TRBJ1-4; v_gene: TRBV9; d_gene: -; CDR3nt: TGTGCCAGCAGCCCCAGGAGCGGAGAAAAACTGTTTTTT; CDR3aa: CASSPRSGEKLFF
abundance: -; j_gene: TRBJ1-1; v_gene: TRBV28; d_gene: -; CDR3nt: TGTGCCAGCAGTTTACCCTCAGGGGTGAACACTGAAGCTTTCTTT; CDR3aa: CASSLPSGVNTEAFF
abundance: -; j_gene: TRBJ2-5; v_gene: TRBV6-1; d_gene: TRBD2; CDR3nt: TGTGCCAGCAGTCGACTAGCGGGGTACCAAGAGACCCAGTACTTC; CDR3aa: CASSRLAGYQETQYF
abundance: -; j_gene: TRBJ1-4; v_gene: TRBV5-1; d_gene: TRBD1; CDR3nt: TGCGCCAGCAGCTTGGCGGGGACAGGGACTAAAAAACTGTTTTTT; CDR3aa: CASSLAGTGTKKLFF
abundance: -; j_gene: TRBJ2-2; v_gene: TRBV7-7; d_gene: TRBD1; CDR3nt: TGTGCTAGCAGCCCTCGGACAGGGGTGGGGACCGGGGAGCTGTTTTTT; CDR3aa: CASSPRTGVGTGELFF
abundance: -; j_gene: TRBJ1-1; v_gene: TRBV7-2; d_gene: -; CDR3nt: TGTGCCAGCAGCCAAATGAACACTGAAGCTTTCTTT; CDR3aa: CASSQMNTEAFF
abundance: few; j_gene: TRBJ2-2; v_gene: TRBV30; d_gene: -; CDR3nt: TGTGCCTGGATTTGGGGGGGCAACACCGGGGAGCTGTTTTTT; CDR3aa: CAWIWGGNTGELFF
abundance: -; j_gene: TRBJ2-3; v_gene: TRBV6-5; d_gene: -; CDR3nt: TGTGCCAGCAGCCCCCCAGGCACAGATACGCAGTATTTT; CDR3aa: CASSPPGTDTQYF
abundance: -; j_gene: TRBJ2-3; v_gene: TRBV6-5; d_gene: -; CDR3nt: TGTGCCAGCAGTTACTCCTCCACGGGGTGGACAGATACGCAGTATTTT; CDR3aa: CASSYSSTGWTDTQYF